One and the same sample provided the 18 T cell receptor beta chains below, sequenced in a study of shared clonotypes between healthy human individuals (dated by TCRdb to about 2020). To prepare the library, the immunoSEQ multiplex PCR assay was applied. The clones in this table, taken by TCRdb from immuneACCESS, are in-frame only. Not every clone is retained; where verified, under half of the shortfall comes from an unresolved V gene, and the cause of the rest is unknown. This sample gives 2 million to 2.5 million clones in total; almost 96% of them show up just once. The ten largest clones represent 0.13% of the sample. Source material: naive CD4+ T cells sorted from blood. In light of the paper, this sample's cell subset or site label describes: CD45RA+ positively selected. These receptors all come from a young man in good health.

V gene TRBV14 combines with J gene TRBJ2-2; weak D call: TRBD2 (7 bases). The CDR3 contains 16 residues. The V and J ends lost 10 bases and 2 bases respectively, with 20 bases between them. Germline lookup yields CDR1 SGHDN and CDR2 FVKESK. CDR3 amino acids: CATRQGGGRNTGELFF. The DNA for the CDR3 is TGTGCCACCCGTCAAGGGGGGGGCCGTAACACCGGGGAGCTGTTTTTT.

The chain is built from TRBV9 and TRBJ1-3; TRBD1 aligns across 7 bases. Germline V lookup: CDR1 SGDLS, CDR2 YYNGEE. The CDR3 covers 15 residues. Trimming cost V 3 bases and J 0 bases; bases outside gene matches: 3. The DNA for the CDR3 is TGTGCCAGCAGCGGCGGGACAGCCTCTGGAAACACCATATATTTT. It is translated as CASSGGTASGNTIYF. Full variable domain (remainder filled in from reference TRBV9 and TRBJ1-3): DSGVTQTPKHLITATGQRVTLRCSPRSGDLSVYWYQQSLDQGLQFLIQYYNGEERAKGNILERFSAQQFPDLHSELNLSSLELGDSALYFCASSGGTASGNTIYFGEGSWLTVV.

Comments on this clone: This same CDR3 is encoded by further DNA sequences in the sample. V usage is TRBV18 and J usage is TRBJ2-5; D ambiguous. Looked up from germline, CDR1 is KGHSH and CDR2 is LQKENI. This CDR3 has 14 amino acids. V was cut by 2 bases and J by 2 bases, with 9 bases left in between. The CDR3 coding sequence is TGTGCCAGCTCACCAGGTCGTCAGCAAGAGACCCAGTACTTC. Amino acid sequence: CASSPGRQQETQYF.

The V and J genes are TRBV11-2 and TRBJ2-7; 7 bases agree with TRBD2. This CDR3 has 16 residues. The germline V gene has CDR1 SGHAT and CDR2 FQNNGV. With 7 bases clipped from V and 0 bases from J, the junction kept 12 bases outside the gene matches. The DNA for the CDR3 is TGTGCCAGCAACCCGACACTAGCGAAGAGCTCCTACGAGCAGTACTTC. It codes for CASNPTLAKSSYEQYF.

The V call is TRBV18, the J call TRBJ1-5, with 7 bases matching TRBD1. CDR3 length: 15 residues. CDR1 and CDR2 from the germline V gene are KGHSH and LQKENI. V shed 3 bases, J shed 8 bases, and the junction held 10 bases outside the gene matches. CDR3 in DNA: TGTGCCAGCTCACCGAACAGTAACCAGGGGGAGCCCCAGCATTTT. Amino acid sequence: CASSPNSNQGEPQHF.

This clone has just one count. The V gene is TRBV2, the J gene TRBJ2-1, with TRBD1 matching over 8 bases. The V gene's germline CDR1 is SNHLY and CDR2 FYNNEI. The CDR3 is 14 amino acids. The ends lost 5 bases at V and 7 bases at J; junction bases unmatched: 7. DNA of the CDR3: TGTGCCAGCAGTATGACAGGGGATTGGAATGAGCAGTTCTTC. This gives the protein CASSMTGDWNEQFF.

The chain is built from TRBV7-9 and TRBJ1-4; tentatively, D is TRBD1 (5 bases). CDR3 length: 17 amino acids. V gave up 8 bases and J gave up 2 bases, with 21 bases separating them. Germline CDR1 is SEHNR and CDR2 is FQNEAQ (reference sequence). This chain's CDR3 is CASADDGGVWTNEKLFF. CDR3 DNA sequence: TGTGCCAGCGCTGACGATGGGGGAGTATGGACTAATGAAAAACTGTTTTTT.

The rearrangement uses TRBV6-1 and TRBJ2-5; 7 bases map to TRBD2. V dropped 6 bases and J dropped 1; count of bases not matched to a gene: 2. CDR3 length: 13 amino acids. CDR1 and CDR2 from the germline V gene are MNHNS and SASEGT. The CDR3: CASSGTIQETQYF. The CDR3 DNA reads TGTGCCAGCAGCGGGACTATCCAAGAGACCCAGTACTTC.

The gene calls are TRBV19 and TRBJ1-6; D gene uncertain. Germline V gene sequence: CDR1 LNHDA, CDR2 SQIVND (reference sequence). Trimming removed 1 base at V and 0 bases at J, with 13 bases between. This CDR3 is 18 amino acids long. CDR3 residues: CASSIGGIAGSYNSPLHF. CDR3 nucleotide sequence: TGTGCCAGTAGTATAGGAGGAATCGCGGGCTCCTATAATTCACCCCTCCACTTT.

The V call is TRBV5-7, the J call TRBJ1-5; a possible D gene is TRBD1 (5 bases). TRBV5-7 is placed among ORFs of uncertain function. Trimming left V 1 base short and J 2 bases short, with 10 bases between. This CDR3 contains 15 residues. CDR3 in DNA: TGTGCCAGCAGCTTGTGGGGGAGCGGCAATCAGCCCCAGCATTTT. Translation: CASSLWGSGNQPQHF.

The count of this clone is one. The CDR3 region has the DNA TGTGCCAGCAGTGACAAAATACGCACAGGGGCTAACTATGGCTACACCTTC. Translated, it gives CASSDKIRTGANYGYTF. V and J are TRBV6-1 and TRBJ1-2; 7 bases agree with TRBD1. Germline V gene data show CDR1 as MNHNS and CDR2 as SASEGT. The V segment lost 3 bases and the J segment 0 bases; nucleotides outside the gene matches: 10. The CDR3 covers 17 residues.

This chain uses TRBV11-1 with TRBJ2-7, with D unclear. V lost 3 bases and J 2 bases, leaving 8 bases between the germline ends. The CDR3 totals 13 residues. Germline V CDR1 and CDR2: SGHAT, FQDESV (reference sequence). This chain's CDR3 is CASSFGSTYEQYF. CDR3 nucleotide sequence: TGTGCCAGCAGCTTTGGCAGTACCTACGAGCAGTACTTC.

This rearrangement joins TRBV11-2 to TRBJ2-7; D call uncertain. This CDR3 comprises 11 residues. Germline V gene data show CDR1 as SGHAT and CDR2 as FQNNGV. Between the trimmed V and J ends, which lost 9 bases and 4 bases, there was a span of 10 bases. The CDR3 bases are TGTGCCAGTCAGGATTTTTACGAGCAGTACTTC. It is translated as CASQDFYEQYF.

Regarding this clone: Distinct nucleotide sequences in the sample also encode this CDR3. This chain connects TRBV6-5 to TRBJ1-6; no definite D call. Germline CDR1 reads MNHEY; CDR2 reads SVGAGI. This CDR3 comprises 16 residues. V dropped 0 bases and J dropped 0 bases, with 6 bases sitting between them. CDR3 DNA: TGTGCCAGCAGTTACTCTGCGAGCTCCTATAATTCACCCCTCCACTTT. It yields the protein CASSYSASSYNSPLHF.

The CDR3 reads CASSAAGRKNTEAFF. The CDR3 DNA reads as TGTGCCAGCAGCGCGGCCGGGAGGAAGAACACTGAAGCTTTCTTT. The V call is TRBV7-9, the J call TRBJ1-1, with D unclear. The length of the CDR3 is 15 residues. Germline lookup yields CDR1 SEHNR and CDR2 FQNEAQ (reference sequence). Trimming removed 5 bases at V and 1 base at J, with 14 bases between.

The V call is TRBV27, the J call TRBJ2-1; no reliable D call. CDR1 and CDR2 from the germline V gene are MNHEY and SMNVEV (reference sequence). Trimming removed 8 bases from V and 2 bases from J, with 10 bases in between. The CDR3 runs 13 residues. DNA of the CDR3: TGTGCCAGCGGCCCCATCCCCTACAATGAGCAGTTCTTC. This gives the protein CASGPIPYNEQFF.

The V gene is TRBV29-1, the J gene TRBJ1-1, with D unresolved. The CDR3 has 15 amino acids. The V gene lost 3 bases and the J gene lost 1 base, with 15 bases spanning the gap. The germline CDR1 and CDR2 sequences are SQVTM and ANQGSEA. Written as DNA, the CDR3 is TGCAGCGTTGATAGGGCCTCTCGGGGGAACACTGAAGCTTTCTTT. Its translation is CSVDRASRGNTEAFF.

V and J are TRBV30 and TRBJ2-5; weak D call: TRBD2 (6 bases). V shed 6 bases and J shed 2 bases, with 7 bases lying between them. The CDR3 runs 11 residues. Germline V CDR1 and CDR2: GTSNPN, SVGIG (reference sequence). CDR3 sequence (DNA): TGTGCCTGCCGGGGGCAAGAGACCCAGTACTTC. It encodes CACRGQETQYF.